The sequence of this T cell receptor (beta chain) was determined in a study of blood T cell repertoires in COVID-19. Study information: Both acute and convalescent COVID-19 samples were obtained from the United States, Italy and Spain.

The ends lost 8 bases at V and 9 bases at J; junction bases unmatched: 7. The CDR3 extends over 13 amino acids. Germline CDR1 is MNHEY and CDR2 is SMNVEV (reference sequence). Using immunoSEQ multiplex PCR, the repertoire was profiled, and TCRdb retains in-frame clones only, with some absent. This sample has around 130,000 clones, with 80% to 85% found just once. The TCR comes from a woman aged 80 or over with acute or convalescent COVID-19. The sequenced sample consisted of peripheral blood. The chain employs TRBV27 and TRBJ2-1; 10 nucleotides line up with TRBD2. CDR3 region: CASASSGSIEQFF. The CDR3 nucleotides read TGTGCCAGCGCCTCTAGCGGGAGTATTGAGCAGTTCTTC.